This T cell receptor (beta chain) was retrieved from a study of identical twins. This CDR3 has 15 residues. The V end was cut by 0 bases, the J end by 1 base, with 6 bases between. From germline, CDR1 is LNHNV and CDR2 YYDKDF (reference sequence). This clonotype was observed a few times. Template switching created a universal primer site, and the cDNA included unique molecular identifiers. TCRdb re-called the 5' RACE reads through MiXCR, storing one row per CDR3 protein. The sample contains a few hundred thousand distinct CDR3 sequences, about 16% of which appear only once. This same sample was also part of a study on yellow fever vaccine responses in identical twins. This second report adds: On the reported evidence, twins' vaccine T cell responses seemed partly convergent and partly personalized.

The source is a woman aged 18-35 years in good health. The chain uses TRBV15 and TRBJ2-2; D uncertain. The sample comprised CD4+ T cells sorted from blood. In nucleotides, the CDR3 is TGTGCCACCAGCAGAGATCGCCAGAACACCGGGGAGCTGTTTTTT. It specifies CATSRDRQNTGELFF.